The 18 T cell receptor beta chains below all came from one sample that was sequenced in a study of T cell responses to AZD1222 COVID-19 vaccine. Here immunoSEQ multiplex PCR was the method, and the copy in TCRdb shows in-frame clones only, minus some. The sample holds around 100,000 clones, approximately 89% seen once. The sample was peripheral blood, taken on day 0 of AZD1222 vaccination. The receptors come from an adult in good health.

The chain carries TRBV9 and TRBJ1-2; D is perhaps TRBD1 (5 bases). Trimming shortened V by 2 bases and J by 7 bases, and 21 bases separated the two germline ends. Germline V CDR1 and CDR2: SGDLS, YYNGEE. The CDR3 covers 16 residues. The CDR3 reads CASSVDTGTPRGGYTF. The CDR3 DNA reads TGTGCCAGCAGCGTTGACACCGGGACCCCGCGCGGTGGCTACACCTTC.

The chain employs TRBV7-9 and TRBJ2-5; 12 positions match TRBD2. This CDR3 comprises 16 residues. Trimming cost V 1 base and J 2 bases; bases outside gene matches: 2. CDR1 and CDR2 (germline): SEHNR, FQNEAQ (reference sequence). The DNA for the CDR3 is TGTGCCAGCAGCTTAGAAACTAGCGGGAGGCAAGAGACCCAGTACTTC. It translates to CASSLETSGRQETQYF.

V and J are TRBV27 and TRBJ1-4; D is uncertain. The V gene's germline CDR1 is MNHEY and CDR2 SMNVEV (reference sequence). V gave up 1 base and J gave up 8 bases, with 11 bases separating them. The CDR3 runs to 14 residues. CDR3 in amino acids: CASSLLGSGEKLFF. DNA of the CDR3: TGTGCCAGCAGTTTATTAGGGAGTGGAGAAAAACTGTTTTTT.

The chain recombines TRBV28 with TRBJ2-7; D is possibly TRBD2 (6 bases). The germline CDR1 and CDR2 sequences are MDHEN and SYDVKM. The CDR3 totals 15 residues. V lost 8 bases to trimming and J lost 5 bases, with 22 bases between them. The DNA for the CDR3 is TGTGCCAGCCTTCCTGGAGAAATCGCGGGAAACGAGCAGTACTTC. The encoded protein is CASLPGEIAGNEQYF.

The CDR3 loop reads CASLGTGLYGYTF. In DNA, the CDR3 is TGTGCCAGTTTGGGGACAGGCCTCTATGGCTACACCTTC. This chain connects TRBV18 to TRBJ1-2, with 8 bases aligning to TRBD1. Looked up from germline, CDR1 is KGHSH and CDR2 is LQKENI. Losses at the gene ends were 9 bases for V and 4 bases for J; bases not matched to a gene: 7. The CDR3 runs 13 residues.

J is TRBJ2-3 and V is TRBV28; D call uncertain. Between the trimmed V and J ends, which lost 3 bases and 1 base, there was a span of 5 bases. The CDR3 runs to 13 residues. Germline values: CDR1 MDHEN, CDR2 SYDVKM. CDR3 sequence: CASSFGGTDTQYF. The CDR3 DNA is TGTGCCAGCAGTTTTGGCGGCACAGATACGCAGTATTTT.

This chain uses TRBV9 with TRBJ1-1, with D tentatively TRBD1 (5 bases). The CDR3 runs to 15 residues. Germline V gene lookup returns CDR1 SGDLS and CDR2 YYNGEE. Trimming pared 6 bases from V and 1 base from J, leaving 16 bases between. CDR3 region: CASTPIGGSNTEAFF. In DNA form, the CDR3 reads TGTGCCAGCACCCCAATTGGGGGTTCGAACACTGAAGCTTTCTTT.

The V call is TRBV7-8, the J call TRBJ1-6; D gene unclear. The CDR3 is made up of 16 amino acids. Trimming took off 6 bases at V and 6 bases at J, with 18 bases between the two ends. Germline V CDR1 and CDR2: SGHVS, FQNEAQ. CDR3 amino acids: CASSSHGEAVNSPLHF. CDR3 coding DNA: TGTGCCAGCAGTTCCCATGGGGAGGCCGTTAATTCACCCCTCCACTTT.

The chain combines TRBV7-9 with TRBJ2-1, with D perhaps TRBD1 (6 bases). The germline gives CDR1 SEHNR, CDR2 FQNEAQ (reference sequence). The V gene lost 4 bases and the J gene lost 8 bases, with 12 bases spanning the gap. There are 13 residues in the CDR3. CDR3 nucleotide sequence: TGTGCCAGCAGCTCCTCACAGGGATATGAGCAGTTCTTC. This gives the protein CASSSSQGYEQFF. Based on the CDR3 plus reference TRBV7-9 and TRBJ2-1, the full variable domain is DTGVSQNPRHKITKRGQNVTFRCDPISEHNRLYWYRQTLGQGPEFLTYFQNEAQLEKSRLLSDRFSAERPKGSFSTLEIQRTEQGDSAMYLCASSSSQGYEQFFGPGTRLTVL.

This clone was seen just once. The V and J genes are TRBV4-1 and TRBJ1-6, with D maybe TRBD1 (5 bases). Between the trimmed V and J ends, which lost 2 bases and 7 bases, there was a span of 24 bases. Per the germline V gene, CDR1 is MGHRA and CDR2 is YSYEKL. The CDR3 is 19 amino acids. The CDR3 loop reads CASSQLILLAGLSNSPLHF. As DNA, the CDR3 is TGCGCCAGCAGCCAATTGATCTTGTTGGCAGGGCTCTCGAATTCACCCCTCCACTTT.

The chain is built from TRBV7-2 and TRBJ2-2; 9 bases agree with TRBD1. The CDR3 has 15 residues. V lost 5 bases to trimming and J lost 5 bases; unmatched junction nucleotides: 6. Germline V gene data show CDR1 as SGHTA and CDR2 as FQGNSA. The CDR3 bases are TGTGCCAGCAGCACGGACAGGGGATTTACCGGGGAGCTGTTTTTT. This sequence encodes CASSTDRGFTGELFF.

Turning to this clone: One junction end does not reproduce the germline sequence, and a read error may be involved. The V and J genes are TRBV12-3 or TRBV12-4 and TRBJ1-5; D is undetermined. The CDR3 is 12 amino acids. CDR3 sequence reads: CASGGFNRPQHF. The DNA for the CDR3 is TGTGCCAGCGGAGGATTCAATCGGCCCCAGCATTTT.

V gene TRBV30 combines with J gene TRBJ1-5; 7 bases fit TRBD1. Germline V CDR1 and CDR2: GTSNPN, SVGIG (reference sequence). Unmatched junction bases numbered 8, after V lost 5 bases and J lost 4 bases. This CDR3 is 14 amino acids long. The CDR3 is CAWQPGTVNQPQHF. CDR3 bases: TGTGCCTGGCAACCCGGGACAGTAAATCAGCCCCAGCATTTT.

The chain combines TRBV6-5 with TRBJ1-6, with D possibly matching TRBD1 (5 bases). Germline V gene data show CDR1 as MNHEY and CDR2 as SVGAGI. There are 14 residues in the CDR3. Trimming took 6 bases from V and 7 from J, leaving 13 bases between them. This CDR3 is CASRLDSGNSPLHF. The CDR3 coding sequence is TGTGCCAGCAGATTAGACAGCGGGAATTCACCCCTCCACTTT.

The chain recombines TRBV6-1 with TRBJ1-6; possibly TRBD1 for D (5 bases). There are 16 residues in the CDR3. Trimming left V 0 bases short and J 4 bases short, with 10 bases between. CDR1 is MNHNS and CDR2 is SASEGT in the germline V gene. For the CDR3, the DNA is TGTGCCAGCAGTGAAGCAGTGGGGCATTATAATTCACCCCTCCACTTT. Translation gives CASSEAVGHYNSPLHF.

This clone was detected only a few times. The chain has TRBV28 and TRBJ1-1, with TRBD1 matching over 8 bases. Per the germline V gene, CDR1 is MDHEN and CDR2 is SYDVKM. CDR3 length: 11 amino acids. Trimming cost V 6 bases and J 11 bases; bases outside gene matches: 5. The CDR3 DNA reads as TGTGCCAGCAGCCTCAGGACAGGGGCTTTCTTT. Protein sequence: CASSLRTGAFF.

The chain links TRBV11-3 to TRBJ2-1, with 8 bases matching TRBD2. This CDR3 has 16 residues. With V trimmed by 5 bases and J by 0 bases, 6 bases remained unmatched. Germline loops: CDR1 SGHNT, CDR2 YENEEA. The CDR3 reads CASSKSGSRSYNEQFF. The CDR3 DNA reads as TGTGCCAGCAGCAAAAGCGGGAGCCGCTCCTACAATGAGCAGTTCTTC.

This clone was seen a single time. This chain uses TRBV28 with TRBJ1-6; 8 positions agree with TRBD1. Germline V gene lookup returns CDR1 MDHEN and CDR2 SYDVKM. V shed 6 bases and J 6 bases; nucleotides not matched to a gene: 13. This CDR3 has 17 residues. The CDR3 sequence is CASSFNWGTGGNSPLHF. CDR3 in DNA: TGTGCCAGCAGCTTCAACTGGGGGACAGGAGGTAATTCACCCCTCCACTTT. Full variable domain (remainder filled in from reference TRBV28 and TRBJ1-6): DVKVTQSSRYLVKRTGEKVFLECVQDMDHENMFWYRQDPGLGLRLIYFSYDVKMKEKGDIPEGYSVSREKKERFSLILESASTNQTSMYLCASSFNWGTGGNSPLHFGNGTRLTVT.